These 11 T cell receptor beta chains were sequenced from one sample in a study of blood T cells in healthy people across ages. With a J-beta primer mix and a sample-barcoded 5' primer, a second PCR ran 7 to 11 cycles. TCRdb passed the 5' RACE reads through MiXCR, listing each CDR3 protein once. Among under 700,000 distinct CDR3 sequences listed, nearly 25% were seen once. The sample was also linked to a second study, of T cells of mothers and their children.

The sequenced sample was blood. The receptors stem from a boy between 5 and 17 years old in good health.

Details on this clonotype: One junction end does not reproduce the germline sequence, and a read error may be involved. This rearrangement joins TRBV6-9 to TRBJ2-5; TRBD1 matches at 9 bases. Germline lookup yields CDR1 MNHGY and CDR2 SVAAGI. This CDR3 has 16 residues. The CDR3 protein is CASGYNRGPKGGTQYF. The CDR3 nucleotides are TGTGCCAGCGGTTATAACAGGGGGCCCAAAGGTGGGACCCAGTACTTC.

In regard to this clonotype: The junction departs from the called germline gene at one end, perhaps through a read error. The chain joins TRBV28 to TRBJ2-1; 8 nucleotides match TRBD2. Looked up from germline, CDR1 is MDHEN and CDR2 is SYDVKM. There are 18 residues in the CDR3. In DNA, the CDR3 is TGTGTCAGCAGCCCCCTTATATGGACTAGCCGACATTACAATGAGCAGTTCTTC. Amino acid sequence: CVSSPLIWTSRHYNEQFF.

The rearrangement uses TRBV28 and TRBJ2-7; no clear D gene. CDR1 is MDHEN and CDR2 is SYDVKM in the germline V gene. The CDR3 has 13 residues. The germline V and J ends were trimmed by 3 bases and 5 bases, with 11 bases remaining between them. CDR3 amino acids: CASSLIGSHEQYF. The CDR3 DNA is TGTGCCAGCAGTTTGATAGGGTCCCACGAGCAGTACTTC.

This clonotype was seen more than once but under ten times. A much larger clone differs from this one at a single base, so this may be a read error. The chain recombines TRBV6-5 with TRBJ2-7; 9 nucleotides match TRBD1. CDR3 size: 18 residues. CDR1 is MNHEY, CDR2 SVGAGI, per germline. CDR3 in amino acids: CASSYSGRGTGISYERYF. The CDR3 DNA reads TGTGCCAGCAGTTACTCAGGGCGAGGGACAGGGATCTCCTACGAGCGGTACTTC.

The CDR3 loop is CASANAGRGDNEQFF. The CDR3 region has the DNA TGTGCCAGCGCCAACGCAGGGAGGGGTGACAATGAGCAGTTCTTC. The chain uses TRBV28 and TRBJ2-1; 7 bases are a match to TRBD2. This CDR3 contains 15 residues. The germline gives CDR1 MDHEN, CDR2 SYDVKM. V trimming: 8 bases; J trimming: 5 bases; junction bases outside the gene matches: 12.

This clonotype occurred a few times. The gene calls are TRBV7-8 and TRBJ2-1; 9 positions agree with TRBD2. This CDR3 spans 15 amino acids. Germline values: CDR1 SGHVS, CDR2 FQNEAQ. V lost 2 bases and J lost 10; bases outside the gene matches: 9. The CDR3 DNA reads TGTGCCAGCAGCTTATTTCGGAGCCTAGCGGGAGAGCAGTTCTTC. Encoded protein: CASSLFRSLAGEQFF.

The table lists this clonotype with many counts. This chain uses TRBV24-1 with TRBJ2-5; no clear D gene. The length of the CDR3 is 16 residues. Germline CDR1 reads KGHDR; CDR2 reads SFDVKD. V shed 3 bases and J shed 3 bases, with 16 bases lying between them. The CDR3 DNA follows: TGTGCCACCAGTGATCTCTCACCCGCAGGAGAAGAGACCCAGTACTTC. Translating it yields CATSDLSPAGEETQYF.

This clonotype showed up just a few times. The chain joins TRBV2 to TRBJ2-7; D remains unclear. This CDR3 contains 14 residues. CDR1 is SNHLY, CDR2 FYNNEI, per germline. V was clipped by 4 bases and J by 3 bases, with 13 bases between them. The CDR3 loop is CASSGSLFLYEQYF. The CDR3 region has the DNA TGTGCCAGCAGTGGCTCCCTTTTCCTCTACGAGCAGTACTTC.

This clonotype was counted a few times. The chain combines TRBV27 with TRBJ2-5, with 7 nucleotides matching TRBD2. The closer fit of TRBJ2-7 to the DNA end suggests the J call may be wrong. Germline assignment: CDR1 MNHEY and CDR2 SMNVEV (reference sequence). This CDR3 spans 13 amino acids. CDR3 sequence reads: CASRDGLAYEQYF. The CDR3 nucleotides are TGTGCCAGCAGGGACGGACTAGCCTACGAGCAGTACTTC.

As DNA, the CDR3 is TGTGCCAGCAGTGCCGGACTAGCGGAAGCCTACGAGCAGTACTTC. Translation: CASSAGLAEAYEQYF. V is TRBV28 and J is TRBJ2-7; 10 nucleotides line up with TRBD2. Trimming cost V 5 bases and J 2 bases; bases outside gene matches: 6. The CDR3 is 15 amino acids. From germline, CDR1 is MDHEN and CDR2 SYDVKM.

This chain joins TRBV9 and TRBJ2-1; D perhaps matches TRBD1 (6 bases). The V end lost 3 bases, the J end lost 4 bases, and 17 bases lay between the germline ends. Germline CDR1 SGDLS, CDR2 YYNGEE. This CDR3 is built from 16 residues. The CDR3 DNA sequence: TGTGCCAGCAGCGCCGTGACCGGGACACAGTACAATGAGCAGTTCTTC. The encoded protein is CASSAVTGTQYNEQFF.